This TCR beta chain is from a study of T cell responses to AZD1222 COVID-19 vaccine. TCRdb keeps only in-frame clones here, not all; method: immunoSEQ multiplex PCR. This table holds fewer than 80,000 clones, around 89% found once. The TCR comes from an adult who received the MenACWY meningococcal vaccine as a control. The sample here was peripheral blood, taken 28 days after the second dose of the MenACWY control vaccine.

The CDR3 protein is CASSLGSSGGSDTQYF. CDR3 DNA sequence: TGTGCCAGCAGCTTAGGGTCCAGCGGGGGTTCAGATACGCAGTATTTT. J is TRBJ2-3 and V is TRBV7-9; 8 bases map to TRBD2. The germline V gene encodes CDR1 SEHNR and CDR2 FQNEAQ (reference sequence). V trimming: 1 base; J trimming: 4 bases; junction bases outside the gene matches: 7. This CDR3 is built from 16 residues.